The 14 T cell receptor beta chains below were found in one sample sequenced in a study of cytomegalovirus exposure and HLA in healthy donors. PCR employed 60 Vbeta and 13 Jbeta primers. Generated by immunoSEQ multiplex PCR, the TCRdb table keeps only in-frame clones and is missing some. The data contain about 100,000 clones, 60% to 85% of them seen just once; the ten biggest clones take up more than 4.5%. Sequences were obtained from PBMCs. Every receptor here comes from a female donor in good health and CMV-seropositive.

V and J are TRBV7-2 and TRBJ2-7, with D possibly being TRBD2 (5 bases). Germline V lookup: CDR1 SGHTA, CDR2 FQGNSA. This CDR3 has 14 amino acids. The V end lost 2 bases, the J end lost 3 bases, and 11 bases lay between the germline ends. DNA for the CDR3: TGTGCCAGCAGCTTACGGGGTAAGGGCTACGAGCAGTACTTC. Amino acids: CASSLRGKGYEQYF.

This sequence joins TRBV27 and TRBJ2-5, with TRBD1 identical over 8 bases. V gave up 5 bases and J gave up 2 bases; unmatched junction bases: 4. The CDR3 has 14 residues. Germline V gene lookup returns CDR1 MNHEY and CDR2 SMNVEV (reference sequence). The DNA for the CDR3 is TGTGCCAGCAGTCGCAACAGGGGGCAAGAGACCCAGTACTTC. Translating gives CASSRNRGQETQYF.

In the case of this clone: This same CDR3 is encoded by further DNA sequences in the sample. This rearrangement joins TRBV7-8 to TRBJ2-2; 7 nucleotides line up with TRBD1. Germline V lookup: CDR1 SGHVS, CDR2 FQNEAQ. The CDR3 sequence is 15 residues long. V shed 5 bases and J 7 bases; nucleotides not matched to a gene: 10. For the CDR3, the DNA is TGTGCCAGCAGCATAACGTCACAGGGGAACGGGGAGCTGTTTTTT. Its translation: CASSITSQGNGELFF.

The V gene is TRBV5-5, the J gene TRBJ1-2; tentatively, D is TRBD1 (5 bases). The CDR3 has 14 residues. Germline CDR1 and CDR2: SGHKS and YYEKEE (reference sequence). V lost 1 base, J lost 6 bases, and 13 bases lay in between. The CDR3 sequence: CASSLIGGVDGYTF. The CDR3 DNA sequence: TGTGCCAGCAGCTTGATTGGGGGGGTTGATGGCTACACCTTC.

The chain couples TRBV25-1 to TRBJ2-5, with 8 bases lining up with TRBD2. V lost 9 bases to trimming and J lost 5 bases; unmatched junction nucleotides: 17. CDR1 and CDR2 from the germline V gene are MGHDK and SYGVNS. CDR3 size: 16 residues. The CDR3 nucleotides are TGTGCCAGTGAACCCCTACGGGGGGGGCGGAAGGAGACCCAGTACTTC. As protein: CASEPLRGGRKETQYF.

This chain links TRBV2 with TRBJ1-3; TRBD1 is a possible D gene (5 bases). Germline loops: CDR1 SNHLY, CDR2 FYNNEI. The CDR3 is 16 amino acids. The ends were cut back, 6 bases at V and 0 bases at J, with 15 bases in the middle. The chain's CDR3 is CASSPLPGGSGNTIYF. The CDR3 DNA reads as TGTGCCAGCAGCCCTCTCCCGGGGGGCTCTGGAAACACCATATATTTT.

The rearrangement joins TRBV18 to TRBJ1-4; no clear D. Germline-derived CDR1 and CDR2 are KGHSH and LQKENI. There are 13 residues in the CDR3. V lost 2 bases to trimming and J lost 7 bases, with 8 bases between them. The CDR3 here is CASSPGQAEKLFF. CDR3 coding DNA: TGTGCCAGCTCACCAGGGCAGGCTGAAAAACTGTTTTTT.

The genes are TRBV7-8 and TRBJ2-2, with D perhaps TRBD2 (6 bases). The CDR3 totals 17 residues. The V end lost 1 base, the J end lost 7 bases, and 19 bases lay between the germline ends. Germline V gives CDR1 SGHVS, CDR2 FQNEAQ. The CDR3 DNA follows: TGTGCCAGCAGCTTAGTGAGGGATTCGGACGGGGGCGGGGAGCTGTTTTTT. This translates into CASSLVRDSDGGGELFF.

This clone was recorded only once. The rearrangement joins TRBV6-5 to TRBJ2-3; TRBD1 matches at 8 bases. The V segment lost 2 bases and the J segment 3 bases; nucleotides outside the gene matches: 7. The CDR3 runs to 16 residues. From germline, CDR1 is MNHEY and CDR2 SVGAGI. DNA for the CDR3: TGTGCCAGCAGTTACGGGGCACAGGGGGGAACAGATACGCAGTATTTT. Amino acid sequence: CASSYGAQGGTDTQYF.

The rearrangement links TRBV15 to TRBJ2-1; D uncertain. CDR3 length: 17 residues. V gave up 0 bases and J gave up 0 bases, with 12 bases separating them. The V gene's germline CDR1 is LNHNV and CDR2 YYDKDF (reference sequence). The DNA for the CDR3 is TGTGCCACCAGCAGAGATTTTTTGCGAAGCTCCTACAATGAGCAGTTCTTC. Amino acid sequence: CATSRDFLRSSYNEQFF.

This CDR3 is CASSVVGLAEFTDTQYF. The CDR3 bases are TGTGCCAGCAGCGTAGTTGGTCTAGCGGAATTCACAGATACGCAGTATTTT. The V call is TRBV9, the J call TRBJ2-3; TRBD2 aligns across 7 bases. The V and J ends lost 0 bases and 2 bases, in that order; junction bases with no gene match: 9. The CDR3 is 17 residues long. Germline V CDR1 and CDR2: SGDLS, YYNGEE.

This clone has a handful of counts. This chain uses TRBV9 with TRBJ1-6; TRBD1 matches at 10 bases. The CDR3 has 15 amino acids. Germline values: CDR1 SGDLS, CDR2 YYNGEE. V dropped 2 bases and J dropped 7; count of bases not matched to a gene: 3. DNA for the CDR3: TGTGCCAGCAGCGTTCGGACAGGGGGAAATTCACCCCTCCACTTT. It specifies CASSVRTGGNSPLHF. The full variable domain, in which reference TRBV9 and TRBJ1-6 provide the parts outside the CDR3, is DSGVTQTPKHLITATGQRVTLRCSPRSGDLSVYWYQQSLDQGLQFLIQYYNGEERAKGNILERFSAQQFPDLHSELNLSSLELGDSALYFCASSVRTGGNSPLHFGNGTRLTVT.

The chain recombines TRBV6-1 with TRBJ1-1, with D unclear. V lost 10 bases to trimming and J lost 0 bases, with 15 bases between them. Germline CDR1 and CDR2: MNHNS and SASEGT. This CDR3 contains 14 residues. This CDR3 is CATFTQSMNTEAFF. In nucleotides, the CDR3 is TGTGCCACCTTTACACAGAGCATGAACACTGAAGCTTTCTTT.

Here the CDR3 reads CASSQTAVSGTEAFF. The CDR3, as DNA: TGTGCCAGCAGCCAGACCGCCGTTTCGGGCACTGAAGCTTTCTTT. The chain carries TRBV2 and TRBJ1-1; unclear D gene. V lost 6 bases to trimming and J lost 4 bases, with 18 bases between them. CDR1 and CDR2 (germline): SNHLY, FYNNEI. This CDR3 has 15 residues.